The 21 T cell receptor beta chains below all came from one sample that was sequenced in a study of human thymus T cells. Thymus pieces cut out during corrective heart surgery were the tissue that was used. Assay used: immunoSEQ multiplex PCR; TCRdb lists only in-frame clones, some missing. The sample gives roughly 120,000 clones, about 93% of which show up once; around 0.025% is in the top ten. Sequenced input: thymus tissue. The source is a boy less than two years old with a congenital heart defect but otherwise immunologically healthy.

The V and J genes are TRBV20-1 and TRBJ1-2; 11 bases agree with TRBD1. J lost 6 bases, V lost 6 bases, and 0 bases had no gene match. Germline CDR1 and CDR2: DFQATT and SNEGSKA (reference sequence). The CDR3 has 11 residues. The CDR3 nucleotides are TGCAGTGCGGACAGGGGGCATGGCTACACCTTC. The encoded protein is CSADRGHGYTF.

The V and J genes are TRBV11-2 and TRBJ2-1; 10 bases line up with TRBD2. Trimming removed 4 bases from V and 2 bases from J; junction bases left unmatched: 5. This CDR3 region has 16 residues. Per germline, CDR1 SGHAT and CDR2 FQNNGV. DNA of the CDR3: TGTGCCAGCAGCTACCTAGCGGGGGCCACCTACAATGAGCAGTTCTTC. Encoded protein: CASSYLAGATYNEQFF.

This rearrangement joins TRBV29-1 to TRBJ2-3; no reliable D call. CDR3 length: 13 residues. The V end was cut by 5 bases, the J end by 3 bases, with 12 bases between. Germline-derived CDR1 and CDR2 are SQVTM and ANQGSEA. In DNA, the CDR3 is TGCAGCGTTAGAAGTCGCCGTACAGATACGCAGTATTTT. Its protein is CSVRSRRTDTQYF.

V is TRBV5-4 and J is TRBJ2-1; D not certain. Germline V gene sequence: CDR1 SGHNT, CDR2 YYREEE (reference sequence). The V end was cut by 0 bases, the J end by 6 bases, with 13 bases between. CDR3 size: 15 residues. The CDR3 DNA is TGTGCCAGCAGCTTGGGAAGGATACTTGGCAATGAGCAGTTCTTC. This sequence encodes CASSLGRILGNEQFF. The whole variable domain, filled in from reference TRBV5-4 and TRBJ2-1, reads ETGVTQSPTHLIKTRGQQVTLRCSSQSGHNTVSWYQQALGQGPQFIFQYYREEENGRGNFPPRFSGLQFPNYSSELNVNALELDDSALYLCASSLGRILGNEQFFGPGTRLTVL.

This clone was observed a few times. This chain connects TRBV5-4 to TRBJ2-3; TRBD2 matches 9 bases. Germline loops: CDR1 SGHNT, CDR2 YYREEE (reference sequence). The CDR3 contains 17 residues. Trimming removed 0 bases from V and 1 base from J; junction bases left unmatched: 6. This chain's CDR3 is CASSLEGGGAGTDTQYF. The CDR3 nucleotides read TGTGCCAGCAGCTTGGAAGGCGGGGGGGCCGGCACAGATACGCAGTATTTT.

The V and J genes are TRBV30 and TRBJ1-5; unclear D gene. The germline V and J ends were trimmed by 0 bases and 0 bases, with 12 bases remaining between them. Germline loops: CDR1 GTSNPN, CDR2 SVGIG (reference sequence). This CDR3 comprises 16 residues. CDR3 nucleotide sequence: TGTGCCTGGAGTGTACCTGACCCCCGTAGCAATCAGCCCCAGCATTTT. This translates into CAWSVPDPRSNQPQHF.

J is TRBJ1-1 and V is TRBV6-5, with D possibly matching TRBD1 (5 bases). Trimming pared 6 bases from V and 1 base from J, leaving 9 bases between. This CDR3 has 13 residues. The germline gives CDR1 MNHEY, CDR2 SVGAGI. CDR3: CASRPDRNTEAFF. The CDR3 bases are TGTGCCAGCAGGCCAGACAGGAACACTGAAGCTTTCTTT.

The V gene is TRBV5-1, the J gene TRBJ1-1, with D uncertain. Germline values: CDR1 SGHRS, CDR2 YFSETQ. V shed 4 bases and J shed 5 bases, with 15 bases lying between them. This CDR3 region has 14 residues. The CDR3 DNA follows: TGCGCCAGCAGCCCTGGACGTAATGGGACTGAAGCTTTCTTT. It codes for CASSPGRNGTEAFF.

The CDR3 DNA is TGTGCCAGCAGTTACCGGGACAGGCGCCCCTACGAGCAGTACTTC. It is translated as CASSYRDRRPYEQYF. The V call is TRBV6-5, the J call TRBJ2-7; the match to TRBD1 covers 8 bases. Losses at the gene ends were 2 bases for V and 2 bases for J; bases not matched to a gene: 5. The germline V gene encodes CDR1 MNHEY and CDR2 SVGAGI. This CDR3 contains 15 residues.

The chain employs TRBV2 and TRBJ2-1; the match to TRBD2 covers 13 bases. Unmatched junction bases numbered 2, after V lost 5 bases and J lost 4 bases. The germline gives CDR1 SNHLY, CDR2 FYNNEI. This CDR3 region has 15 residues. The CDR3 loop is CASSWTSGGYNEQFF. The CDR3 DNA reads TGTGCCAGCAGTTGGACTAGCGGGGGATACAATGAGCAGTTCTTC. Using reference TRBV2 and TRBJ2-1 for the parts outside the CDR3, the full variable domain is EPEVTQTPSHQVTQMGQEVILRCVPISNHLYFYWYRQILGQKVEFLVSFYNNEISEKSEIFDDQFSVERPDGSNFTLKIRSTKLEDSAMYFCASSWTSGGYNEQFFGPGTRLTVL.

The CDR3 is CAISESRVRRDSSYEQYF. The CDR3 bases are TGTGCCATCAGTGAGTCAAGGGTGCGCCGGGACAGCTCCTACGAGCAGTACTTC. The chain employs TRBV10-3 and TRBJ2-7; 7 bases match TRBD1. V gave up 0 bases and J gave up 0 bases; unmatched junction bases: 11. CDR1 and CDR2 (germline): ENHRY, SYGVKD. This CDR3 is 18 amino acids long.

The chain has TRBV6-1 and TRBJ2-1; no firm D call. The ends were cut back, 2 bases at V and 7 bases at J, with 6 bases in the middle. This CDR3 is built from 12 residues. Germline assignment: CDR1 MNHNS and CDR2 SASEGT. CDR3: CASSESGNEQFF. The DNA for the CDR3 is TGTGCCAGCAGTGAATCCGGGAATGAGCAGTTCTTC.

The J gene is TRBJ2-7, the V gene TRBV5-1, with TRBD1 matching 8 bases. V lost 4 bases to trimming and J lost 2 bases; unmatched junction nucleotides: 5. Germline V gene data show CDR1 as SGHRS and CDR2 as YFSETQ. There are 14 residues in the CDR3. The CDR3 bases are TGCGCCAGCAGCCCGGGACAGGCCCCCTACGAGCAGTACTTC. Translated, it gives CASSPGQAPYEQYF.

The rearrangement links TRBV7-9 to TRBJ2-1; the D is unclear. CDR1 SEHNR and CDR2 FQNEAQ come from the germline V gene (reference sequence). V lost 3 bases and J 4 bases, leaving 1 base between the germline ends. The CDR3 consists of 11 residues. As DNA, the CDR3 is TGTGCCAGCAGCTTTTACAATGAGCAGTTCTTC. Its protein is CASSFYNEQFF.

The chain joins TRBV5-1 to TRBJ2-5; D remains unclear. The CDR3 runs to 14 residues. Trimming took 4 bases from V and 2 from J, leaving 12 bases between them. The germline V gene encodes CDR1 SGHRS and CDR2 YFSETQ. The CDR3 is CASSTRRLQETQYF. The CDR3 DNA reads as TGCGCCAGCAGCACGAGACGCCTACAAGAGACCCAGTACTTC.

The chain couples TRBV5-5 to TRBJ2-5, with D unresolved. V was shortened by 3 bases and J by 4 bases, with 13 bases between the two germline ends. This CDR3 contains 14 residues. Germline assignment: CDR1 SGHKS and CDR2 YYEKEE (reference sequence). Written as DNA, the CDR3 is TGTGCCAGCAGCTGGACGCTAATTGGAGAGACCCAGTACTTC. This gives the protein CASSWTLIGETQYF.

The genes are TRBV20-1 and TRBJ2-7; tentatively, D is TRBD1 (5 bases). Trimming stripped 6 bases from V and 5 bases from J, with 11 bases between. Germline values: CDR1 DFQATT, CDR2 SNEGSKA (reference sequence). The CDR3 extends over 11 amino acids. In DNA form, the CDR3 reads TGCAGTGCGGTGACCAGGGACGAGCAGTACTTC. Translated, it gives CSAVTRDEQYF.

The chain couples TRBV7-8 to TRBJ2-7; the D gene is possibly TRBD2 (5 bases). V lost 3 bases and J lost 2, with 29 bases in between. The germline V gene encodes CDR1 SGHVS and CDR2 FQNEAQ. The CDR3 runs to 20 residues. CDR3 amino acids: CASSLGISAGWIGSAYEQYF. DNA for the CDR3: TGTGCCAGCAGCTTGGGGATCAGCGCAGGATGGATTGGGAGTGCCTACGAGCAGTACTTC. Looking up the rest from reference TRBV7-8 and TRBJ2-7 gives the full variable domain: GAGVSQSPRYKVAKRGQDVALRCDPISGHVSLFWYQQALGQGPEFLTYFQNEAQLDKSGLPSDRFFAERPEGSVSTLKIQRTQQEDSAVYLCASSLGISAGWIGSAYEQYFGPGTRLTVT.

The J gene is TRBJ2-1, the V gene TRBV2, with 8 bases fitting TRBD2. Germline CDR1 SNHLY, CDR2 FYNNEI. V trimming: 4 bases; J trimming: 4 bases; junction bases outside the gene matches: 12. This CDR3 is built from 17 residues. CDR3 region: CASSVGVRGGTYNEQFF. DNA of the CDR3: TGTGCCAGCAGTGTCGGGGTACGGGGGGGCACTTACAATGAGCAGTTCTTC.

The chain has TRBV28 and TRBJ2-3; D is ambiguous. Trimming pared 7 bases from V and 0 bases from J, leaving 5 bases between. The CDR3 has 12 residues. In germline, CDR1 is MDHEN, CDR2 SYDVKM. CDR3 residues: CASKTSTDTQYF. The CDR3, as DNA: TGTGCCAGCAAGACTAGCACAGATACGCAGTATTTT.

J is TRBJ1-2 and V is TRBV6-5; unclear D gene. There are 14 residues in the CDR3. Germline V CDR1 and CDR2: MNHEY, SVGAGI. V dropped 0 bases and J dropped 7 bases, with 12 bases sitting between them. Here the CDR3 DNA reads TGTGCCAGCAGTTACTCGGCGGCACGGGGTGGCTACACCTTC. It encodes CASSYSAARGGYTF.